These 12 T cell receptor beta chains originate from one sample sequenced in a study of T cells in Graves' hyperthyroidism and ophthalmopathy. Amplification targeted TCR beta CDR3 regions from RNA transcripts. Primed by the HTBI set, a first-round RT-PCR was run on the TCR CDR3. TCRdb ran MiXCR on the multiplex PCR reads and lists one entry per CDR3 protein. Of roughly 700,000 distinct CDR3 sequences listed, around 15% are singletons. The sequenced sample was blood. All receptors derive from a woman aged 18-29 years with Graves' hyperthyroidism.

The chain recombines TRBV27 with TRBJ1-1, with D possibly TRBD1 on 6 matching bases. Germline V gene data show CDR1 as MNHEY and CDR2 as SMNVEV (reference sequence). The length of the CDR3 is 14 residues. Trimming shortened V by 3 bases and J by 1 base, and 9 bases separated the two germline ends. This chain's CDR3 is CASSFQGSNTEAFF. CDR3 bases: TGTGCCAGCAGTTTCCAGGGGTCGAACACTGAAGCTTTCTTT.

Remarks on this clonotype: The junction and the germline gene differ at one end; a read error may be behind it. The J gene is TRBJ1-4, the V gene TRBV5-4; 9 nucleotides align to TRBD1. Per germline, CDR1 SGHNT and CDR2 YYREEE (reference sequence). The CDR3 totals 14 residues. CDR3 DNA sequence: TGTGCCAGCAGCCCCGGGACAGGGTTTGAAAAACTGTCTTTT. This translates into CASSPGTGFEKLSF.

The rearrangement joins TRBV25-1 to TRBJ2-2; 8 nucleotides line up with TRBD1. CDR1 and CDR2 (germline): MGHDK, SYGVNS. The CDR3 runs to 16 residues. V was clipped by 3 bases and J by 1 base; unmatched bases: 4. DNA of the CDR3: TGTGCCAGCAGTGAGAGGGGGACAGGGAACACCGGGGAGCTGTTTTTT. It yields the protein CASSERGTGNTGELFF.

This clonotype was counted many times. V usage is TRBV6-1 and J usage is TRBJ1-1, with 10 bases matching TRBD1. Germline-derived CDR1 and CDR2 are MNHNS and SASEGT. The CDR3 covers 15 residues. V lost 6 bases and J lost 4; bases outside the gene matches: 8. The CDR3 protein is CASRPGQGGITEAFF. DNA of the CDR3: TGTGCCAGCAGACCTGGACAGGGGGGGATCACTGAAGCTTTCTTT.

This clonotype was counted ten times or more. The rearrangement uses TRBV12-3 or TRBV12-4 and TRBJ2-7, with D maybe TRBD2 (7 bases). Trimming left V 5 bases short and J 7 bases short, with 15 bases between. This CDR3 contains 13 residues. The chain's CDR3 is CASSPPGRGEQYF. The CDR3 DNA reads TGTGCCAGCAGTCCCCCAGGGAGGGGGGAGCAGTACTTC.

At least ten counts were recorded for this clonotype. The chain combines TRBV11-2 with TRBJ1-1; 8 positions match TRBD1. Germline V gene data show CDR1 as SGHAT and CDR2 as FQNNGV. Unmatched junction bases numbered 10, after V lost 1 base and J lost 0 bases. The CDR3 length is 18 residues. This CDR3 is CASSLGFRGRRVNTEAFF. CDR3 nucleotide sequence: TGTGCCAGCAGCTTAGGTTTCAGGGGGCGACGAGTGAACACTGAAGCTTTCTTT.

This clonotype was found many times. The rearrangement joins TRBV28 to TRBJ2-7; 7 nucleotides agree with TRBD1. Per germline, CDR1 MDHEN and CDR2 SYDVKM. V was pared by 5 bases and J by 1 base, with 2 bases of the junction left unmatched. The CDR3 extends over 13 amino acids. Written as DNA, the CDR3 is TGTGCCAGCAGTGTACAGGGGTCCTACGAGCAGTACTTC. Protein: CASSVQGSYEQYF.

At least ten counts were recorded for this clonotype. The chain joins TRBV7-2 to TRBJ2-7; D is uncertain. The CDR3 is made up of 14 amino acids. V was pared by 4 bases and J by 1 base, with 11 bases between. CDR1 SGHTA and CDR2 FQGNSA come from the germline V gene. Here the CDR3 DNA reads TGTGCCAGCAGCTCCTTGACACGTTCCTACGAGCAGTACTTC. It yields the protein CASSSLTRSYEQYF.

The table lists this clonotype with many counts. The rearrangement uses TRBV5-1 and TRBJ2-7; 9 nucleotides agree with TRBD2. Trimming cost V 1 base and J 4 bases; bases outside gene matches: 9. From germline, CDR1 is SGHRS and CDR2 YFSETQ. This CDR3 has 16 residues. In nucleotides, the CDR3 is TGCGCCAGCAGCTTGAAGGGACTAGCTGTTTGGTACGAGCAGTACTTC. It yields the protein CASSLKGLAVWYEQYF.

The chain employs TRBV20-1 and TRBJ2-3; 14 bases align to TRBD2. Germline CDR1 reads DFQATT; CDR2 reads SNEGSKA (reference sequence). This CDR3 spans 18 amino acids. Trimming cost V 0 bases and J 2 bases; bases outside gene matches: 7. CDR3 residues: CSARDHGTSGSLTDTQYF. The CDR3, as DNA: TGCAGTGCTAGAGATCACGGGACTAGCGGGAGCCTCACAGATACGCAGTATTTT.

This clonotype was counted a few times. The rearrangement links TRBV29-1 to TRBJ2-7; D not resolved. Per germline, CDR1 SQVTM and CDR2 ANQGSEA. Deletions cut 3 bases from V and 4 bases from J, with 7 bases between. The CDR3 loop spans 11 amino acids. The CDR3 nucleotides are TGCAGCGTTGACTTCGGGTACGAGCAGTACTTC. Its protein product is CSVDFGYEQYF.

This chain joins TRBV3-1 and TRBJ2-3, with TRBD2 as a possible D gene (6 bases). The CDR3 covers 17 residues. V was trimmed by 4 bases and J by 0 bases, leaving 17 bases between them. The germline V gene has CDR1 LGHDT and CDR2 YNNKEL (reference sequence). CDR3 bases: TGTGCCAGCAGCCGTAGGGCCGCTAGCGTCAGCACAGATACGCAGTATTTT. It encodes CASSRRAASVSTDTQYF.